Below are 2 T cell receptor beta chains sequenced from a single sample in a study of shared clonotypes between healthy human individuals. Profiled with immunoSEQ multiplex PCR; TCRdb holds only in-frame clones, not every one. The profile covers hundreds of thousands of clones, with about 74% appearing a single time and 1.5% to 2% taken by the ten largest. The sequenced material came from memory CD4+ T cells sorted from blood. This sample's subset: CD45RA-negative fraction. These receptors originate from a woman aged 25 to 45 in good health.

This chain uses TRBV7-3 with TRBJ2-2, with no clear D. CDR1 is SGHTA and CDR2 is FQGTGA in the germline V gene. The CDR3 totals 14 residues. Between the trimmed V and J ends, which lost 4 bases and 1 base, there was a span of 7 bases. The CDR3 DNA sequence: TGTGCCAGCAGCTCCTCAGGGAACACCGGGGAGCTGTTTTTT. Protein product: CASSSSGNTGELFF.

There are a few counts of this clone. This sequence joins TRBV7-6 and TRBJ2-7; D gene unclear. V gave up 5 bases and J gave up 3 bases, with 14 bases separating them. Per germline, CDR1 SGHVS and CDR2 FNYEAQ. This CDR3 has 14 amino acids. Written as DNA, the CDR3 is TGTGCCAGCAGCCCCGAAGCATTTCACTACGAGCAGTACTTC. Translating it yields CASSPEAFHYEQYF.